Ten or more counts support the clone carrying this TCR beta chain. Its antigen is unknown. The CDR3 is cut off 3 residues early in the read; its end comes from the germline J gene. CDR1 and CDR2 from the germline V gene are MNHNS and SASEGT. This CDR3 is 15 amino acids long. V trimming: 4 bases; J trimming: 4 bases; junction bases outside the gene matches: 6. The record originates from a study of T cell clonality in common variable immunodeficiency. Study findings and constraints: Compared with controls, CVID subjects had fewer shared TCRbeta clones.

The data were produced by immunoSEQ multiplex PCR, yet TCRdb's version contains in-frame clones alone and is incomplete. The sample yields tens of thousands of clones, without any singletons. Both groups were predominantly of Caucasian heritage. V gene TRBV6-1 combines with J gene TRBJ2-1, with TRBD2 identical over 8 bases. Input material: peripheral blood mononuclear cells. This TCR was recovered from a person aged 18 to 69 in good health. The CDR3 DNA, read in part, is TGTGCCAGCAGTGTTACTAGCGGACTATACAATGAG. Translation gives CASSVTSGLYNE. The CDR3, in full, reads CASSVTSGLYNEQFF.